Ten or more counts support the clone carrying this T cell receptor beta chain. What it binds is not known. The CDR3 is 15 residues long. Germline values: CDR1 SGHRS, CDR2 YFSETQ. The V end lost 6 bases, the J end lost 6 bases, and 21 bases lay between the germline ends. The sample comes from a study of CD8 T cells in ankylosing spondylitis. MiXCR, run by TCRdb on the 5' RACE reads, gives a single entry per CDR3 protein. The table records 200,000 to 250,000 distinct CDR3 sequences, over 9.5% of them present only once. Notes on the study in general: The study identified a TCR beta motif of roughly eight highly homologous variants that appeared characteristic of ankylosing spondylitis blood. In peripheral blood, disease-linked CD8+ clones occurred at relatively low frequencies.

The chain combines TRBV5-1 with TRBJ1-1, with a possible D match to TRBD1 (5 bases). This TCR was sampled from a male donor with ankylosing spondylitis or in good health (not recorded which). Sequenced material: blood, either unsorted or a sorted T cell fraction (not recorded which). CDR3: CASTLLDNPGAEAFF. CDR3 DNA sequence: TGCGCCAGCACCTTACTGGACAACCCGGGCGCTGAAGCTTTCTTT.